This T cell receptor (beta chain) was sequenced during a study of OX40 agonist ivuxolimab in advanced cancers. Study at large: Ivuxolimab is an agonistic anti-OX40 (CD134) antibody, and patients were treated with it. At about 82% male, the cohort had a mean age of approximately 60 years, ranging from about 23 to 79.

The sample holds a few counts of this clone. Unmatched junction bases numbered 8, after V lost 0 bases and J lost 4 bases. Germline lookup yields CDR1 SGHRS and CDR2 YFSETQ. This CDR3 is 16 amino acids long. Using immunoSEQ multiplex PCR, the repertoire was profiled, and TCRdb retains in-frame clones only, with some absent. The sample includes tens of thousands of clones, about four fifths of them seen just once. This clonotype was obtained from an adult with an advanced solid tumor such as melanoma, head and neck, liver or kidney cancer. Here the sequenced sample was CD4+ or CD8+ T cells sorted from blood, taken in a trial of the OX40 agonist ivuxolimab. The J gene is TRBJ2-7, the V gene TRBV5-1; TRBD1 agrees at 9 bases. In DNA, the CDR3 is TGCGCCAGCAGCTTGGGACCCCCGGGACAGGGTTACGAGCAGTACTTC. Amino acids: CASSLGPPGQGYEQYF. The whole variable domain, remainder taken from reference TRBV5-1 and TRBJ2-7, is KAGVTQTPRYLIKTRGQQVTLSCSPISGHRSVSWYQQTPGQGLQFLFEYFSETQRNKGNFPGRFSGRQFSNSRSEMNVSTLELGDSALYLCASSLGPPGQGYEQYFGPGTRLTVT.